The next 19 T cell receptor beta chains were all read from a single sample in a study of regulatory T cells in long-lasting Graves disease. Assembly of TCR beta libraries relied on iRepertoire HTBI primers together with Arm-PCR of CDR3 regions. Each CDR3 protein gets one entry after TCRdb re-called the multiplex PCR reads with MiXCR. The profile shows fewer than 350,000 distinct CDR3 sequences, more than 15% of them singletons. As for time point: newly diagnosed GD, antithyroid drugs for less than 3 months. TCR sequences were obtained from RNA taken from PBMCs. The sample consisted of peripheral blood mononuclear cells (PBMCs), taken at new diagnosis, from a patient treated with antithyroid drugs. The receptor set was obtained from a female donor with Graves disease.

This clonotype was seen ten or more times. This chain uses TRBV6-1 with TRBJ2-2; D may be TRBD2 (6 bases). Germline V gene sequence: CDR1 MNHNS, CDR2 SASEGT. Trimming took off 6 bases at V and 5 bases at J, with 13 bases between the two ends. The length of the CDR3 is 14 residues. The CDR3 DNA reads TGTGCCAGCAGGGAGGGGTGGGAAACCGGGGAGCTGTTTTTT. Residues: CASREGWETGELFF.

The rearrangement uses TRBV4-1 and TRBJ1-1; D is ambiguous. Trimming took off 1 base at V and 8 bases at J, with 14 bases between the two ends. There are 14 residues in the CDR3. Germline lookup yields CDR1 MGHRA and CDR2 YSYEKL. This CDR3 is CASSQVRRADEAFF. Here the CDR3 DNA reads TGCGCCAGCAGCCAAGTAAGGCGGGCGGACGAAGCTTTCTTT.

This clonotype came up many times. This sequence joins TRBV2 and TRBJ2-3; D ambiguous. The V end lost 10 bases, the J end lost 2 bases, and 19 bases lay between the germline ends. Germline loops: CDR1 SNHLY, CDR2 FYNNEI. The CDR3 consists of 15 residues. CDR3 amino acids: CATKARAPLTDTQYF. Here the CDR3 DNA reads TGTGCCACAAAGGCCCGGGCTCCACTCACAGATACGCAGTATTTT.

The V gene is TRBV19, the J gene TRBJ2-1, with 11 bases that match TRBD2. The CDR3 runs 16 residues. The V gene end was trimmed by 5 bases and the J gene end by 9 bases; junction bases not matched to a gene: 12. Germline assignment: CDR1 LNHDA and CDR2 SQIVND (reference sequence). CDR3 amino acids: CASSPRSGTSGSEQFF. For the CDR3, the DNA is TGTGCCAGTAGTCCCCGCTCAGGGACTAGCGGTAGTGAGCAGTTCTTC. The full variable domain, in which reference TRBV19 and TRBJ2-1 provide the parts outside the CDR3, is DGGITQSPKYLFRKEGQNVTLSCEQNLNHDAMYWYRQDPGQGLRLIYYSQIVNDFQKGDIAEGYSVSREKKESFPLTVTSAQKNPTAFYLCASSPRSGTSGSEQFFGPGTRLTVL.

This clonotype was detected ten times or more. The CDR3 region is CASSPTGNAYGYTF. The CDR3 DNA sequence: TGTGCCAGCAGTCCCACAGGGAACGCCTATGGCTACACCTTC. V and J are TRBV12-3 or TRBV12-4 and TRBJ1-2; TRBD1 is a possible D gene (6 bases). The CDR3 runs to 14 residues. V was pared by 5 bases and J by 4 bases, with 14 bases between.

V usage is TRBV2 and J usage is TRBJ2-7; TRBD2 aligns across 7 bases. Germline V gene data show CDR1 as SNHLY and CDR2 as FYNNEI. Germline trimming cut 10 bases from V and 0 bases from J; bases unmatched to any gene: 12. The CDR3 is 15 residues long. Written as DNA, the CDR3 is TGTGCCATCTTAACTAGCGACCTCAACTCCTACGAGCAGTACTTC. Amino acids: CAILTSDLNSYEQYF.

The chain links TRBV2 to TRBJ1-4; 9 bases are shared with TRBD1. This CDR3 region has 14 residues. CDR1 is SNHLY and CDR2 is FYNNEI in the germline V gene. The J segment lost 8 bases and the V segment lost 4 bases, leaving 5 bases of the junction unmatched. In DNA, the CDR3 is TGTGCCAGCAGTGCGGGGACAGGGAGCGAAAAACTGTTTTTT. Translated, it gives CASSAGTGSEKLFF.

In its sample, this clonotype was seen a few times. This sequence joins TRBV4-1 and TRBJ1-6, with D tentatively TRBD1 (5 bases). This CDR3 has 15 amino acids. V was cut by 4 bases and J by 7 bases, with 14 bases left in between. Per germline, CDR1 MGHRA and CDR2 YSYEKL. The CDR3 coding sequence is TGCGCCAGCAGCCGCATACAGGTTGAGAATTCACCCCTCCACTTT. It translates to CASSRIQVENSPLHF.

Points on this clonotype: No conserved phenylalanine or tryptophan ends this CDR3, so it is likely a read error. The chain links TRBV11-2 to TRBJ1-2, with D uncertain. The germline V and J ends were trimmed by 2 bases and 5 bases, with 12 bases remaining between them. The CDR3 loop spans 14 amino acids. Germline CDR1 is SGHAT and CDR2 is FQNNGV. CDR3 in amino acids: CASSLTGTVYGYTS. The CDR3 DNA reads TGTGCCAGCAGCTTAACGGGCACTGTGTATGGCTACACCTCC.

This clonotype was counted many times. This chain links TRBV3-1 with TRBJ1-6; D not resolved. CDR1 is LGHDT and CDR2 is YNNKEL in the germline V gene (reference sequence). CDR3 size: 15 residues. The germline V and J ends were trimmed by 0 bases and 5 bases, with 8 bases remaining between them. CDR3 amino acids: CASSQDLPDNSPLHF. The DNA of the CDR3 is TGTGCCAGCAGCCAAGATTTGCCAGATAATTCACCCCTCCACTTT.

This clonotype was observed a few times. DNA for the CDR3: TGTGCCAGCACCCCGTTGGTAGCGGACTACAATGAGCAGTTCTTC. Residues: CASTPLVADYNEQFF. This chain uses TRBV12-3 or TRBV12-4 with TRBJ2-1, with TRBD2 as a possible D gene (6 bases). Deletions cut 7 bases from V and 3 bases from J, with 16 bases between. The CDR3 consists of 15 residues.

The chain recombines TRBV6-2 or TRBV6-3 with TRBJ2-6, with 12 bases matching TRBD1. The germline gives CDR1 MNHEY, CDR2 SVGEGT. The CDR3 has 17 residues. V dropped 6 bases and J dropped 1; count of bases not matched to a gene: 4. CDR3 coding DNA: TGTGCCAGCAGACCGGGACAGGGGGCATCTGGGGCCAACGTCCTGACTTTC. It encodes CASRPGQGASGANVLTF.

A single count supports this clonotype. A much larger clonotype is one base distant, so this may be a read error. The rearrangement uses TRBV6-2 or TRBV6-3 and TRBJ1-1; D remains unclear. The CDR3 is made up of 13 amino acids. Germline CDR1 is MNHEY and CDR2 is SVGEGT. The CDR3 bases are TGTGCCAGCAGCCCCACAAGTGGCACTGAAGCTTCCTTT. Translated: CASSPTSGTEASF.

In this sample, this clonotype turned up many times. The chain is built from TRBV3-1 and TRBJ2-2, with D perhaps matching TRBD1 or TRBD2 (6 bases each). CDR1 LGHDT and CDR2 YNNKEL come from the germline V gene (reference sequence). CDR3 length: 12 residues. Deletions cut 8 bases from V and 6 bases from J, with 10 bases between. As DNA, the CDR3 is TGTGCCAGCTTGGAGGGGGCCGGGGAGCTGTTTTTT. Translation: CASLEGAGELFF.

This clonotype was counted only a few times. The chain carries TRBV4-1 and TRBJ2-1; 8 nucleotides line up with TRBD2. Germline values: CDR1 MGHRA, CDR2 YSYEKL. V trimming: 0 bases; J trimming: 4 bases; junction bases outside the gene matches: 11. The CDR3 is made up of 18 amino acids. This CDR3 reads CASSQDLVLSGGYNEQFF. The CDR3 DNA reads TGCGCCAGCAGCCAAGATCTGGTCCTCAGCGGGGGTTACAATGAGCAGTTCTTC.

Ten or more counts support this clonotype. V usage is TRBV29-1 and J usage is TRBJ2-5; the D gene is possibly TRBD2 (5 bases). V was shortened by 1 base and J by 7 bases, with 19 bases between the two germline ends. Germline V CDR1 and CDR2: SQVTM, ANQGSEA. CDR3 length: 15 amino acids. For the CDR3, the DNA is TGCAGCGTTGAAGGGCGGACGGAGGAACTCTTGACCCAGTACTTC. Encoded protein: CSVEGRTEELLTQYF.

This clonotype was seen repeatedly, ten times or more. The chain recombines TRBV28 with TRBJ1-1; D is ambiguous. CDR3 size: 13 residues. The V end lost 5 bases, the J end lost 2 bases, and 9 bases lay between the germline ends. Germline V gene sequence: CDR1 MDHEN, CDR2 SYDVKM. CDR3 in DNA: TGTGCCAGCAGTATCTCAGGTAACACTGAAGCTTTCTTT. Residues: CASSISGNTEAFF.

J is TRBJ1-1 and V is TRBV6-1; no clear D gene. The CDR3 covers 13 residues. V lost 5 bases and J 8 bases, leaving 15 bases between the germline ends. From germline, CDR1 is MNHNS and CDR2 SASEGT. CDR3 region: CASSLNDGSEAFF. CDR3 DNA sequence: TGTGCCAGCAGTCTCAACGATGGGAGCGAAGCTTTCTTT.

This chain joins TRBV7-3 and TRBJ2-3; TRBD1 is a possible D gene (5 bases). CDR3 size: 12 residues. Germline CDR1 SGHTA, CDR2 FQGTGA. Trimming cost V 5 bases and J 6 bases, with 9 bases left between them. The CDR3 DNA reads as TGTGCCAGCAGCCACCCAGGGGATACGCAGTATTTT. It encodes CASSHPGDTQYF.